Below are 5 T cell receptor beta chains sequenced from a single sample in a study of somatic mutations in cytotoxic T cells in rheumatoid arthritis. Sequenced by immunoSEQ multiplex PCR; TCRdb stores in-frame clones only, minus some. The data show 14,000 or so clones, 60% to 85% seen once. Input material: CD8+ T cells sorted from blood. All receptors derive from an adult with rheumatoid arthritis.

The genes are TRBV4-1 and TRBJ1-1; no clear D gene. The CDR3 extends over 14 amino acids. The germline gives CDR1 MGHRA, CDR2 YSYEKL. Trimming pared 3 bases from V and 1 base from J, leaving 9 bases between. The CDR3 DNA reads as TGCGCCAGCAGCCAGGTACGGGAGAACACTGAAGCTTTCTTT. It specifies CASSQVRENTEAFF.

The chain links TRBV19 to TRBJ1-5, with 11 positions matching TRBD1. This CDR3 region has 16 residues. Germline CDR1 LNHDA, CDR2 SQIVND (reference sequence). The trim removed 2 bases at V and 5 bases at J, leaving 5 bases unmatched. CDR3 in DNA: TGTGCCAGTAGTATAAAAGGGACAGGGGGGTATCAGCCCCAGCATTTT. Protein sequence: CASSIKGTGGYQPQHF.

Turning to this clone: Compared with germline, one end of the junction differs, possibly owing to a read error. J is TRBJ2-1 and V is TRBV27, with a weak D call TRBD1 (6 bases). The CDR3 loop spans 14 amino acids. From germline, CDR1 is MNHEY and CDR2 SMNVEV (reference sequence). This CDR3 is CASSPGQGYSEQFF. CDR3 coding DNA: TGTGCCAGCAGTCCGGGCCAGGGGTACAGTGAGCAGTTCTTC.

This clone was counted only a few times. This chain connects TRBV4-1 to TRBJ2-3; 11 nucleotides agree with TRBD2. Trimming removed 4 bases from V and 0 bases from J; junction bases left unmatched: 3. There are 16 residues in the CDR3. CDR1 MGHRA and CDR2 YSYEKL come from the germline V gene. The CDR3 sequence: CASSPSSGGSTDTQYF. The CDR3, as DNA: TGCGCCAGCAGCCCCTCTAGCGGGGGGAGCACAGATACGCAGTATTTT.

In nucleotides, the CDR3 is TGTGCCAGCAGTTTATTTCGGACCCTCGACAATGAGCAGTTCTTC. This codes for CASSLFRTLDNEQFF. The rearrangement joins TRBV28 to TRBJ2-1; D is undetermined. Trimming took 1 base from V and 5 from J, leaving 12 bases between them. Germline lookup yields CDR1 MDHEN and CDR2 SYDVKM. The CDR3 consists of 15 residues.